This TCR beta chain is drawn from a study of cytomegalovirus exposure and HLA in healthy donors. Study findings and constraints: Analysis performed later found 15,000 or so TCR beta sequences associated with HLA alleles at 0.05 false discovery rate.

PCR employed 60 Vbeta and 13 Jbeta primers. The repertoire was sequenced with immunoSEQ multiplex PCR; TCRdb's copy has only in-frame clones and lacks some. The sample carries approximately 150,000 clones, about 80% recorded once. V was cut by 0 bases and J by 3 bases, with 12 bases left in between. CDR1 is KGHSH, CDR2 LQKENI, per germline. The CDR3 consists of 16 residues. Regarding this clone: The antigen is not known.

The source is a woman in her thirties or forties in good health and CMV-seropositive. The gene calls are TRBV18 and TRBJ2-1; D might be TRBD1 (6 bases). Sequenced input: PBMCs. CDR3 amino acids: CASSPPSRTDYNEQFF. The CDR3 DNA sequence: TGTGCCAGCTCACCACCGTCGAGGACAGACTACAATGAGCAGTTCTTC.